Shown below are 22 T cell receptor beta chains from a single sample sequenced in a study of T cells after yellow fever vaccination. Using its own MiXCR run on the 5' RACE reads, TCRdb lists one record per CDR3 protein. The sample yields some 250,000 distinct CDR3 sequences, 6.9% seen once. The sample here was CD4+ T cells sorted from PBMCs, taken 15 days after the yellow fever booster vaccination. Receptor source: a man in his thirties or forties who received the YFV17D yellow fever vaccine.

This clonotype was seen a handful of times. This chain joins TRBV7-8 and TRBJ2-7; TRBD2 agrees at 10 bases. Germline loops: CDR1 SGHVS, CDR2 FQNEAQ. The ends lost 4 bases at V and 3 bases at J; junction bases unmatched: 6. The CDR3 consists of 15 residues. This chain's CDR3 is CASSSRAGGIYEQYF. CDR3 nucleotide sequence: TGTGCCAGCAGCTCCAGAGCGGGAGGGATCTACGAGCAGTACTTC. The variable domain in full, with the rest retrieved from reference TRBV7-8 and TRBJ2-7, is GAGVSQSPRYKVAKRGQDVALRCDPISGHVSLFWYQQALGQGPEFLTYFQNEAQLDKSGLPSDRFFAERPEGSVSTLKIQRTQQEDSAVYLCASSSRAGGIYEQYFGPGTRLTVT.

This clonotype showed up many times. The rearrangement links TRBV5-1 to TRBJ2-1; 9 positions agree with TRBD2. The germline gives CDR1 SGHRS, CDR2 YFSETQ. Trimming at V came to 6 bases and at J to 3 bases, leaving 10 bases not matched to a gene. This CDR3 comprises 16 residues. The CDR3 is CASTVAGGNRYNEQFF. The CDR3 nucleotides read TGCGCCAGCACCGTTGCGGGAGGGAATCGCTACAATGAGCAGTTCTTC.

The V and J genes are TRBV7-2 and TRBJ2-5, with TRBD2 identical over 8 bases. Germline V CDR1 and CDR2: SGHTA, FQGNSA. The CDR3 loop spans 16 amino acids. J was trimmed by 0 bases and V by 3 bases; bases with no gene match: 6. DNA for the CDR3: TGTGCCAGCAGCTTTTGGGGCGGGGGGAACCAAGAGACCCAGTACTTC. Translating gives CASSFWGGGNQETQYF.

This clonotype was recorded at least ten times. The chain links TRBV6-5 to TRBJ1-4; D gene ambiguous. V dropped 0 bases and J dropped 3 bases, with 8 bases sitting between them. The CDR3 runs 15 residues. Germline loops: CDR1 MNHEY, CDR2 SVGAGI. The CDR3 DNA follows: TGTGCCAGCAGTTACTCGCGGACGGCTAATGAAAAACTGTTTTTT. It codes for CASSYSRTANEKLFF.

This clonotype has just a few counts. The chain uses TRBV5-4 and TRBJ2-3; TRBD2 aligns across 7 bases. Looked up from germline, CDR1 is SGHNT and CDR2 is YYREEE (reference sequence). This CDR3 contains 16 residues. Losses at the gene ends were 4 bases for V and 2 bases for J; bases not matched to a gene: 10. This CDR3 is CASSKASGLNTDTQYF. DNA of the CDR3: TGTGCCAGCAGCAAGGCCTCGGGACTAAACACAGATACGCAGTATTTT.

There are many counts of this clonotype. V and J are TRBV5-1 and TRBJ2-1; TRBD2 agrees at 7 bases. Germline V gene sequence: CDR1 SGHRS, CDR2 YFSETQ. The V segment lost 4 bases and the J segment 6 bases; nucleotides outside the gene matches: 13. This CDR3 contains 16 residues. The DNA of the CDR3 is TGCGCCAGCAGCCTCTTGGTAGCGGGTCGTTCCAATGAGCAGTTCTTC. Its translation: CASSLLVAGRSNEQFF.

This clonotype has a count of ten or more. The chain uses TRBV20-1 and TRBJ1-2, with 7 bases aligning to TRBD1. The CDR3 runs 13 residues. Germline values: CDR1 DFQATT, CDR2 SNEGSKA (reference sequence). V lost 5 bases and J lost 4; bases outside the gene matches: 7. CDR3 bases: TGCAGTGCTGGGACAGTCGCTGGCTATGGCTACACCTTC. Protein product: CSAGTVAGYGYTF.

This clonotype showed up just a few times. The V and J genes are TRBV15 and TRBJ2-7, with TRBD1 as a possible D gene (6 bases). CDR1 is LNHNV, CDR2 YYDKDF, per germline (reference sequence). V lost 0 bases, J lost 3 bases, and 12 bases lay in between. The CDR3 is made up of 15 amino acids. The DNA for the CDR3 is TGTGCCACCAGCAGAGATCTCGGACAGAACTACGAGCAGTACTTC. It encodes CATSRDLGQNYEQYF.

A word on this clonotype: A read error is possible here, since a much larger clone lies one base away. The conserved phenylalanine or tryptophan normally closing the CDR3 is absent here, so this likely arose from a read error. This chain joins TRBV4-2 and TRBJ2-2; D is uncertain. In germline, CDR1 is LGHNA, CDR2 YNFKEQ. The CDR3 runs to 15 residues. V was clipped by 0 bases and J by 5 bases, with 10 bases between them. The CDR3 sequence is CASSQDSSTTGELFY. In DNA, the CDR3 is TGTGCCAGCAGCCAAGACAGCAGCACGACCGGGGAGCTGTTTTAT.

In this sample, this clonotype turned up many times. This rearrangement joins TRBV20-1 to TRBJ2-2; 8 nucleotides agree with TRBD2. J lost 4 bases, V lost 6 bases, and 7 bases had no gene match. CDR1 and CDR2 (germline): DFQATT, SNEGSKA (reference sequence). The length of the CDR3 is 14 residues. The CDR3 sequence is CSAWLAGSTGELFF. In nucleotides, the CDR3 is TGCAGTGCGTGGCTAGCGGGTTCCACCGGGGAGCTGTTTTTT.

This clonotype turned up a few times. The chain uses TRBV6-5 and TRBJ2-7; possibly TRBD2 for D (6 bases). Germline CDR1 reads MNHEY; CDR2 reads SVGAGI. V lost 6 bases and J 8 bases, leaving 14 bases between the germline ends. This CDR3 comprises 12 residues. CDR3 loop: CASRQTSKKQYF. The CDR3 DNA reads TGTGCCAGCAGGCAGACTAGTAAGAAGCAGTACTTC.

This clonotype was seen ten or more times. The chain uses TRBV20-1 and TRBJ1-1; unclear D gene. The V and J ends lost 0 bases and 2 bases respectively, with 19 bases between them. The CDR3 covers 17 residues. The germline gives CDR1 DFQATT, CDR2 SNEGSKA (reference sequence). The CDR3 DNA reads as TGCAGTGCTAGAGATAGTGGAATGGCCAGTCCAAACACTGAAGCTTTCTTT. It encodes CSARDSGMASPNTEAFF.

This rearrangement joins TRBV20-1 to TRBJ1-5, with 9 bases identical to TRBD1. This CDR3 is 14 amino acids long. Per the germline V gene, CDR1 is DFQATT and CDR2 is SNEGSKA (reference sequence). V was clipped by 5 bases and J by 4 bases; unmatched bases: 6. CDR3 in DNA: TGCAGTGCTGCTGGACAGGGGTGGAATCAGCCCCAGCATTTT. This codes for CSAAGQGWNQPQHF.

This clonotype occurred a few times. The rearrangement uses TRBV15 and TRBJ2-1; D is perhaps TRBD1 or TRBD2 (5 bases each). V was cut by 0 bases and J by 4 bases, with 10 bases left in between. The V gene's germline CDR1 is LNHNV and CDR2 YYDKDF (reference sequence). The CDR3 totals 15 residues. In DNA, the CDR3 is TGTGCCACCAGCAGAGATCGGGGCTTATACAATGAGCAGTTCTTC. It specifies CATSRDRGLYNEQFF.

The chain combines TRBV24-1 with TRBJ2-1, with unresolved D. Per the germline V gene, CDR1 is KGHDR and CDR2 is SFDVKD. The length of the CDR3 is 13 residues. Trimming stripped 0 bases from V and 12 bases from J, with 11 bases between. This chain's CDR3 is CATSDLKRLGQFF. The CDR3 DNA is TGTGCCACCAGTGATTTGAAGCGTTTAGGGCAGTTCTTC.

Details on this clonotype: This could be a read error, since a much larger clone is one nucleotide away. The gene calls are TRBV10-2 and TRBJ2-2; 10 nucleotides match TRBD1. Germline CDR1 is WSHSY and CDR2 is SAAADI. The CDR3 length is 16 residues. V shed 5 bases, J shed 3 bases, and the junction held 6 bases outside the gene matches. CDR3 sequence: CASSLPGQGYTGELFF. The DNA of the CDR3 is TGCGCCAGCAGTCTCCCGGGACAGGGGTACACCGGGGAGCTGTTTTTT.

The chain recombines TRBV14 with TRBJ1-1, with 7 bases matching TRBD1. V lost 4 bases to trimming and J lost 8 bases; unmatched junction nucleotides: 10. This CDR3 is built from 14 residues. Germline lookup yields CDR1 SGHDN and CDR2 FVKESK. CDR3 DNA sequence: TGTGCCAGCAGCCTTCTCGAAAGGACAGGAGAAGCTTTCTTT. It yields the protein CASSLLERTGEAFF.

This chain connects TRBV14 to TRBJ1-4, with a weak D call TRBD1 (6 bases). Germline lookup yields CDR1 SGHDN and CDR2 FVKESK. V gave up 8 bases and J gave up 1 base, with 8 bases separating them. The CDR3 loop spans 13 amino acids. In DNA, the CDR3 is TGTGCCAGCTGCAGGGGAACTAATGAAAAACTGTTTTTT. It codes for CASCRGTNEKLFF. The whole variable domain, remainder taken from reference TRBV14 and TRBJ1-4, is EAGVTQFPSHSVIEKGQTVTLRCDPISGHDNLYWYRRVMGKEIKFLLHFVKESKQDESGMPNNRFLAERTGGTYSTLKVQPAELEDSGVYFCASCRGTNEKLFFGSGTQLSVL.

A few counts support this clonotype. The gene calls are TRBV4-3 and TRBJ1-2, with TRBD1 identical over 7 bases. Trimming at V came to 4 bases and at J to 2 bases, leaving 7 bases not matched to a gene. CDR1 is LGHNA and CDR2 is YSLEER in the germline V gene. This CDR3 has 15 residues. For the CDR3, the DNA is TGCGCCAGCAGCCGAGCTATAGGGGGCAACTATGGCTACACCTTC. This encodes CASSRAIGGNYGYTF.

This clonotype was counted between two and nine times. The V and J genes are TRBV6-2 or TRBV6-3 and TRBJ1-3; D remains ambiguous. The CDR3 runs 16 residues. The germline gives CDR1 MNHEY, CDR2 SVGEGT. V lost 7 bases to trimming and J lost 4 bases, with 20 bases between them. In DNA, the CDR3 is TGTGCCAGCAATCCAACAACGAGACGAGAAGGAAACACCATATATTTT. Translated: CASNPTTRREGNTIYF.

The chain employs TRBV7-2 and TRBJ2-2; TRBD2 matches at 9 bases. Trimming at V came to 4 bases and at J to 4 bases, leaving 7 bases not matched to a gene. The CDR3 totals 16 residues. Germline V gene sequence: CDR1 SGHTA, CDR2 FQGNSA. CDR3 DNA sequence: TGTGCCAGCAGCTCCCTTAGCGGGAGAGTCACCGGGGAGCTGTTTTTT. Translating it yields CASSSLSGRVTGELFF.

V usage is TRBV30 and J usage is TRBJ2-7, with 11 bases fitting TRBD2. The CDR3 contains 12 residues. CDR1 is GTSNPN and CDR2 is SVGIG in the germline V gene (reference sequence). With 7 bases clipped from V and 5 bases from J, the junction kept 4 bases outside the gene matches. The CDR3 region has the DNA TGTGCCTTACTAGCGGGAGCGGACGAGCAGTACTTC. This translates into CALLAGADEQYF.